This T cell receptor (beta chain) was observed in a study of monozygotic twins with inflammatory bowel disease. Study outcomes and limitations: Among IBD patients, TCRbeta diversity (inverse Simpson) was lower than in healthy co-twins. Immunosuppressive treatment differences may have increased patient repertoire variability. Distinguishing T cell subtypes was not possible.

Notes on this clonotype: Its antigen is as yet unknown.

The template switching step added UMIs that contained a 6-nucleotide sample barcode. After re-calling the 5' RACE reads, TCRdb lists one entry per CDR3 protein, DNA absent. This repertoire includes fewer than 200,000 distinct CDR3 sequences. This receptor was identified in a human donor with ulcerative colitis or Crohn's disease, or a healthy co-twin of an affected twin (not recorded which). The sample was blood.

The CDR3 here is CASSLLRGALTQYF. The chain recombines TRBV11-2 with TRBJ2-5; TCRdb indicates TRBD1, and absent DNA this call remains unverified. This CDR3 is built from 14 residues. Germline CDR1 reads SGHAT; CDR2 reads FQNNGV.